The source of this TCR beta chain is a study of PD-L1 blockade in urothelial cancer. Study as a whole: Patients went on atezolizumab in 2014, receiving 1,200 mg intravenously every 3 weeks. Across blood samples, T cells had a median count of approximately 130,000.

Trimming removed 6 bases at V and 8 bases at J, with 10 bases between. Germline CDR1 SNHLY, CDR2 FYNNEI. The CDR3 is 11 residues long. Sequencing used immunoSEQ multiplex PCR; TCRdb keeps in-frame clones, though not all of them. The sample contains around 92,000 clones, about 90% of which appear only once. Stated time point: pretreatment peripheral blood. Sequencing used PBMCs, obtained around atezolizumab (anti-PD-L1) treatment. This receptor was obtained from a woman of 80 years or more with urothelial cancer. The J gene is TRBJ1-2, the V gene TRBV2; D perhaps matches TRBD1 (5 bases). The CDR3 spells CASSTTVGYTF. The CDR3 DNA follows: TGTGCCAGCAGCACGACAGTCGGCTACACCTTC.